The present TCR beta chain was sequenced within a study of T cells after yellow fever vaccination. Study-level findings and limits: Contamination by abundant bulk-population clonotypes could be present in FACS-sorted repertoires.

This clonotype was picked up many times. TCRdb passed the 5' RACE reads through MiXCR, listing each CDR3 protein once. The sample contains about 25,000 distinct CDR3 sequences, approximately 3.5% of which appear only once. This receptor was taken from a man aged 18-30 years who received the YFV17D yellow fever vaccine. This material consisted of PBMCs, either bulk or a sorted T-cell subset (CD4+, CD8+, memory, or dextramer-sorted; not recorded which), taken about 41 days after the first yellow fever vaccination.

This CDR3 is CASSYNLAAGGPGNTIYF. The CDR3 coding sequence is TGTGCCAGCAGTTACAATTTGGCTGCAGGGGGCCCTGGAAACACCATATATTTT. The rearrangement links TRBV6-5 to TRBJ1-3, with TRBD1 matching 8 bases. CDR1 is MNHEY, CDR2 SVGAGI, per germline. V was pared by 2 bases and J by 2 bases, with 11 bases of the junction left unmatched. The length of the CDR3 is 18 residues.